These 30 T cell receptor beta chains were sequenced from one sample in a study of CD8+ T cells in alopecia areata. As the sequencing template, cDNA was produced by extracting RNA and reverse transcribing it. Assay used: immunoSEQ multiplex PCR; TCRdb lists only in-frame clones, some missing. The sample lists 110,000 to 150,000 clones; 45% to 65% were seen once. Treatment: oral pan-JAK inhibitor, 5-10 mg twice daily. Source: CD8+ T cells sorted from blood, taken at week 4, from a patient treated with tofacitinib. The receptors were gathered from a human donor with alopecia areata.

This clone was detected once. This chain uses TRBV27 with TRBJ2-5, with D possibly TRBD1 on 5 matching bases. V lost 5 bases and J lost 0, with 13 bases in between. This CDR3 contains 15 residues. Germline CDR1 MNHEY, CDR2 SMNVEV (reference sequence). CDR3 DNA sequence: TGTGCCAGCAGTCCGCGAAGGGGCAACCAAGAGACCCAGTACTTC. Protein: CASSPRRGNQETQYF.

V usage is TRBV4-1 and J usage is TRBJ2-3, with a possible D match to TRBD2 (6 bases). The CDR3 is 16 residues long. CDR1 is MGHRA, CDR2 YSYEKL, per germline. The ends were cut back, 0 bases at V and 2 bases at J, with 12 bases in the middle. CDR3 residues: CASSQDEEGITDTQYF. The CDR3 DNA follows: TGCGCCAGCAGCCAAGATGAGGAGGGGATCACAGATACGCAGTATTTT.

This clone came up a few times. The gene calls are TRBV7-9 and TRBJ2-6; TRBD1 is a possible D gene (5 bases). The CDR3 runs 17 residues. CDR1 is SEHNR, CDR2 FQNEAQ, per germline (reference sequence). Deletions cut 5 bases from V and 2 bases from J, with 16 bases between. CDR3 in amino acids: CASSVGLWGPGANVLTF. Here the CDR3 DNA reads TGTGCCAGCAGCGTGGGCCTGTGGGGCCCTGGGGCCAACGTCCTGACTTTC.

This clone was picked up a small number of times. The V gene is TRBV23-1, the J gene TRBJ2-5, with TRBD1 as a possible D gene (6 bases). TRBV23-1 is flagged as an ORF with uncertain function. V was trimmed by 0 bases and J by 5 bases, leaving 13 bases between them. The CDR3 spans 15 residues. CDR3 protein: CASSQSLGGEETQYF. The CDR3, as DNA: TGCGCCAGCAGTCAATCCTTAGGGGGTGAGGAGACCCAGTACTTC.

This clone was detected only a few times. This sequence joins TRBV29-1 and TRBJ2-7; D remains unclear. The germline V gene has CDR1 SQVTM and CDR2 ANQGSEA. CDR3 length: 16 amino acids. Trimming left V 2 bases short and J 0 bases short, with 17 bases between. This chain's CDR3 is CSVEKTVTQSSYEQYF. The DNA of the CDR3 is TGCAGCGTTGAAAAGACCGTCACGCAAAGCTCCTACGAGCAGTACTTC.

This clone was observed a few times. The rearrangement joins TRBV5-1 to TRBJ2-7; 7 bases agree with TRBD1. The CDR3 is made up of 14 amino acids. Germline V gene lookup returns CDR1 SGHRS and CDR2 YFSETQ. V was pared by 3 bases and J by 2 bases, with 5 bases of the junction left unmatched. The CDR3 protein is CASSSDRFPYEQYF. CDR3 coding DNA: TGCGCCAGCAGCTCGGACAGGTTTCCCTACGAGCAGTACTTC.

CDR3 sequence: CASKQGASNQPQHF. The CDR3 DNA reads TGTGCCAGCAAGCAGGGCGCGAGCAATCAGCCCCAGCATTTT. This chain uses TRBV6-5 with TRBJ1-5, with D possibly matching TRBD1 (5 bases). Germline-derived CDR1 and CDR2 are MNHEY and SVGAGI. Trimming shortened V by 7 bases and J by 1 base, and 11 bases separated the two germline ends. This CDR3 contains 14 residues.

The CDR3 loop reads CANLRQGATGADSNQPQHF. The DNA of the CDR3 is TGTGCTAATTTGAGACAGGGGGCTACAGGAGCCGATAGCAATCAGCCCCAGCATTTT. The chain links TRBV12-5 to TRBJ1-5; TRBD1 agrees at 10 bases. The germline CDR1 and CDR2 sequences are LGHNT and FRNRAP. J gave up 0 bases and V 10 bases, and 18 bases lay outside the gene matches. This CDR3 has 19 amino acids.

The J gene is TRBJ2-2, the V gene TRBV29-1, with 7 bases identical to TRBD1. The CDR3 spans 15 residues. Germline V gives CDR1 SQVTM, CDR2 ANQGSEA. V lost 6 bases to trimming and J lost 0 bases; unmatched junction nucleotides: 7. The CDR3 sequence: CSVHPTGPNTGELFF. DNA of the CDR3: TGCAGCGTCCACCCGACAGGGCCGAACACCGGGGAGCTGTTTTTT.

The chain joins TRBV4-3 to TRBJ1-2; D unresolved. The germline gives CDR1 LGHNA, CDR2 YSLEER. The CDR3 consists of 15 residues. V was trimmed by 0 bases and J by 2 bases, leaving 10 bases between them. The CDR3 DNA reads as TGCGCCAGCAGCCAAGAATCTTCAGTCAACTATGGCTACACCTTC. This encodes CASSQESSVNYGYTF.

A few counts support this clone. V and J are TRBV27 and TRBJ1-5, with D tentatively TRBD1 (5 bases). The CDR3 runs to 15 residues. Trimming cost V 6 bases and J 3 bases, with 15 bases left between them. CDR1 is MNHEY, CDR2 SMNVEV, per germline (reference sequence). This chain's CDR3 is CASRLGTAHNQPQHF. In DNA, the CDR3 is TGTGCCAGCAGACTGGGGACTGCCCACAATCAGCCCCAGCATTTT.

V and J are TRBV7-6 and TRBJ2-1, with 10 bases that match TRBD1. The ends lost 5 bases at V and 9 bases at J; junction bases unmatched: 16. This CDR3 contains 17 residues. The germline gives CDR1 SGHVS, CDR2 FNYEAQ. CDR3 nucleotide sequence: TGTGCCAGCAGCGACCCGAGACGGGACAGGGGAGGTCGTGAGCAGTTCTTC. Amino acid sequence: CASSDPRRDRGGREQFF. Complete variable domain (other parts from reference TRBV7-6 and TRBJ2-1): GAGVSQSPRYKVTKRGQDVALRCDPISGHVSLYWYRQALGQGPEFLTYFNYEAQQDKSGLPNDRFSAERPEGSISTLTIQRTEQRDSAMYRCASSDPRRDRGGREQFFGPGTRLTVL.

This chain connects TRBV6-5 to TRBJ1-1; D unresolved. CDR3 length equals 15 residues. Deletions cut 5 bases from V and 0 bases from J, with 13 bases between. CDR1 MNHEY and CDR2 SVGAGI come from the germline V gene. CDR3 residues: CASSTLDRMNTEAFF. In nucleotides, the CDR3 is TGTGCCAGCAGTACCCTGGATAGAATGAACACTGAAGCTTTCTTT.

The V and J genes are TRBV6-1 and TRBJ2-2; the D is unclear. V was cut by 0 bases and J by 1 base, with 0 bases left in between. The CDR3 sequence is 13 residues long. CDR1 and CDR2 (germline): MNHNS, SASEGT. The CDR3: CASSEANTGELFF. In nucleotides, the CDR3 is TGTGCCAGCAGTGAAGCGAACACCGGGGAGCTGTTTTTT.

The genes are TRBV9 and TRBJ1-3, with a tentative D call TRBD1 (6 bases). This CDR3 is 16 amino acids long. Looked up from germline, CDR1 is SGDLS and CDR2 is YYNGEE. V lost 1 base and J lost 0, with 11 bases in between. The CDR3 DNA sequence: TGTGCCAGCAGCGTAATGTCGGACAGCTCTGGAAACACCATATATTTT. Its protein is CASSVMSDSSGNTIYF. The complete variable domain, with remaining parts taken from reference TRBV9 and TRBJ1-3, reads DSGVTQTPKHLITATGQRVTLRCSPRSGDLSVYWYQQSLDQGLQFLIQYYNGEERAKGNILERFSAQQFPDLHSELNLSSLELGDSALYFCASSVMSDSSGNTIYFGEGSWLTVV.

This chain uses TRBV7-9 with TRBJ1-2; TRBD1 is a possible D gene (5 bases). The CDR3 covers 12 residues. Trimming shortened V by 5 bases and J by 8 bases, and 12 bases separated the two germline ends. Looked up from germline, CDR1 is SEHNR and CDR2 is FQNEAQ (reference sequence). The CDR3 region is CASSPAGGGYTF. The CDR3 DNA reads as TGTGCCAGCAGCCCAGCTGGGGGGGGCTACACCTTC.

The chain links TRBV27 to TRBJ2-7, with D possibly matching TRBD1 (5 bases). V shed 4 bases and J shed 4 bases, with 11 bases lying between them. This CDR3 region has 13 residues. CDR1 and CDR2 (germline): MNHEY, SMNVEV (reference sequence). The DNA for the CDR3 is TGTGCCAGCAGTTCAAACCCAGGGTACGAGCAGTACTTC. As protein: CASSSNPGYEQYF.

This clone has just a few counts. This chain joins TRBV7-9 and TRBJ1-5; D is uncertain. Germline V CDR1 and CDR2: SEHNR, FQNEAQ (reference sequence). The V end was cut by 4 bases, the J end by 7 bases, with 8 bases between. This CDR3 contains 12 residues. The CDR3 sequence is CASSYEGQPQHF. CDR3 DNA: TGTGCCAGCAGCTACGAGGGCCAGCCCCAGCATTTT.

J is TRBJ1-3 and V is TRBV29-1, with unresolved D. The ends were cut back, 5 bases at V and 0 bases at J, with 2 bases in the middle. Germline values: CDR1 SQVTM, CDR2 ANQGSEA. This CDR3 is 11 amino acids long. CDR3: CSVISGNTIYF. CDR3 bases: TGCAGCGTTATCTCTGGAAACACCATATATTTT. The variable domain in full, completed from reference TRBV29-1 and TRBJ1-3, reads SAVISQKPSRDICQRGTSLTIQCQVDSQVTMMFWYRQQPGQSLTLIATANQGSEATYESGFVIDKFPISRPNLTFSTLTVSNMSPEDSSIYLCSVISGNTIYFGEGSWLTVV.

This clone appeared a few times. The chain uses TRBV29-1 and TRBJ2-7; the D gene is possibly TRBD1 (6 bases). The V end lost 6 bases, the J end lost 0 bases, and 21 bases lay between the germline ends. CDR3 size: 16 residues. Germline CDR1 SQVTM, CDR2 ANQGSEA. The CDR3 nucleotides are TGCAGCGTGTCGGCCAACAGGGCAGAGGCCTCCTACGAGCAGTACTTC. Encoded protein: CSVSANRAEASYEQYF.

The rearrangement links TRBV29-1 to TRBJ2-7; the match to TRBD2 covers 14 bases. V was clipped by 3 bases and J by 2 bases; unmatched bases: 3. CDR1 and CDR2 (germline): SQVTM, ANQGSEA. CDR3 length: 15 amino acids. The CDR3 spells CSVEGTSGGPYEQYF. For the CDR3, the DNA is TGCAGCGTTGAGGGGACTAGCGGGGGACCCTACGAGCAGTACTTC.

The chain carries TRBV30 and TRBJ2-1; D call uncertain. Germline V lookup: CDR1 GTSNPN, CDR2 SVGIG (reference sequence). Trimming took off 0 bases at V and 9 bases at J, with 12 bases between the two ends. The CDR3 runs to 13 residues. DNA of the CDR3: TGTGCCTGGAGTGTAGGGCCAGGCGTTGAGCAGTTCTTC. This gives the protein CAWSVGPGVEQFF.

The chain employs TRBV6-5 and TRBJ2-7, with unresolved D. CDR3 size: 14 residues. Trimming removed 1 base at V and 2 bases at J, with 9 bases between. Germline-derived CDR1 and CDR2 are MNHEY and SVGAGI. CDR3 sequence reads: CASSYYQEAYEQYF. DNA of the CDR3: TGTGCCAGCAGTTACTACCAGGAAGCCTACGAGCAGTACTTC.

This clone was detected a few times. This chain's CDR3 is CASGGLGERTGELFF. The CDR3 nucleotides read TGTGCTAGTGGTGGGTTGGGGGAGCGCACCGGGGAGCTGTTTTTT. The chain joins TRBV12-5 to TRBJ2-2; D is possibly TRBD1 or TRBD2 (5 bases each). The CDR3 totals 15 residues. The V end was cut by 5 bases, the J end by 4 bases, with 14 bases between. Germline V lookup: CDR1 LGHNT, CDR2 FRNRAP.

The chain couples TRBV6-1 to TRBJ2-7, with 8 positions matching TRBD2. Germline V CDR1 and CDR2: MNHNS, SASEGT. CDR3 length: 14 amino acids. V lost 7 bases and J lost 0; bases outside the gene matches: 5. In nucleotides, the CDR3 is TGTGCCAGCAAAAAGCGGGGGATCTCCTACGAGCAGTACTTC. As protein: CASKKRGISYEQYF.

The V gene is TRBV11-2, the J gene TRBJ2-5; 9 nucleotides line up with TRBD1. CDR1 is SGHAT and CDR2 is FQNNGV in the germline V gene. With 4 bases clipped from V and 5 bases from J, the junction kept 5 bases outside the gene matches. CDR3 size: 14 residues. For the CDR3, the DNA is TGTGCCAGCAGCTGGGACAGGGTATTGGAGACCCAGTACTTC. It encodes CASSWDRVLETQYF.

The chain carries TRBV27 and TRBJ2-1; D possibly uses TRBD1 or TRBD2 (5 bases each). This CDR3 has 15 residues. Trimming cost V 4 bases and J 1 base, with 11 bases left between them. The germline V gene has CDR1 MNHEY and CDR2 SMNVEV (reference sequence). CDR3 DNA sequence: TGTGCCAGCAGTTCCGGGGCGGGTTCCTACAATGAGCAGTTCTTC. Amino acid sequence: CASSSGAGSYNEQFF.

There are a few counts of this clone. The CDR3 loop is CSVGGTHSNQPQHF. The CDR3 DNA reads TGCAGCGTGGGGGGCACTCATAGCAATCAGCCCCAGCATTTT. The V call is TRBV29-1, the J call TRBJ1-5; a weak D match, TRBD1 (6 bases). The germline V gene has CDR1 SQVTM and CDR2 ANQGSEA. V gave up 6 bases and J gave up 0 bases, with 12 bases separating them. The CDR3 has 14 amino acids.

This chain links TRBV27 with TRBJ1-1; TRBD1 agrees at 7 bases. CDR1 is MNHEY and CDR2 is SMNVEV in the germline V gene (reference sequence). V was pared by 5 bases and J by 4 bases, with 10 bases of the junction left unmatched. The CDR3 loop spans 15 amino acids. CDR3 in amino acids: CASSTNRGVGTEAFF. CDR3 sequence (DNA): TGTGCCAGCAGTACAAACAGGGGTGTGGGCACTGAAGCTTTCTTT.

This clone appeared many times. The chain joins TRBV19 to TRBJ2-3, with 10 bases identical to TRBD1. The CDR3 length is 18 residues. The germline V gene encodes CDR1 LNHDA and CDR2 SQIVND (reference sequence). V shed 3 bases, J shed 0 bases, and the junction held 9 bases outside the gene matches. This chain's CDR3 is CASSIPSGTGDSTDTQYF. The CDR3 bases are TGTGCCAGTAGTATCCCCTCGGGGACAGGGGACAGCACAGATACGCAGTATTTT.